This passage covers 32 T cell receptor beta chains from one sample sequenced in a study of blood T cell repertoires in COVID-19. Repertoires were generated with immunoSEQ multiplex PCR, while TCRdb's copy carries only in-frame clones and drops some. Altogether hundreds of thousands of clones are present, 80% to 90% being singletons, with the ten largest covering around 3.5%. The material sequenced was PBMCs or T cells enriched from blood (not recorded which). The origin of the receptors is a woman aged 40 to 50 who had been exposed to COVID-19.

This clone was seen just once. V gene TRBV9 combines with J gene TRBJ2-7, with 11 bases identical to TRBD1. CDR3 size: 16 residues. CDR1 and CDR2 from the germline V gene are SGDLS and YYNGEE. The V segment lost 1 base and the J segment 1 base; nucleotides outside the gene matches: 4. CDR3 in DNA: TGTGCCAGCAGCGTAACAGGACAGGGGGCGTCCTACGAGCAGTACTTC. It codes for CASSVTGQGASYEQYF.

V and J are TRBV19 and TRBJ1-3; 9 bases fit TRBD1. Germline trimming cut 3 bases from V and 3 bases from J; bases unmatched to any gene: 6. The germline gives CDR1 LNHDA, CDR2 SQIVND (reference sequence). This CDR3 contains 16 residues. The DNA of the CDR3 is TGTGCCAGTAGTATTGGACTGGACAGGGGTGGAAACACCATATATTTT. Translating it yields CASSIGLDRGGNTIYF.

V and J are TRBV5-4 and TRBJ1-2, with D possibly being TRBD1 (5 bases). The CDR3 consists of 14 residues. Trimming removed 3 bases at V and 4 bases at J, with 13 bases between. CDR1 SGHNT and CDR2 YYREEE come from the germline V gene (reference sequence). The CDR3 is CASSSELRGYGYTF. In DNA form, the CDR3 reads TGTGCCAGCAGCTCCGAGCTAAGGGGCTATGGCTACACCTTC. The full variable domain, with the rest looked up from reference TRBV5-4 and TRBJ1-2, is ETGVTQSPTHLIKTRGQQVTLRCSSQSGHNTVSWYQQALGQGPQFIFQYYREEENGRGNFPPRFSGLQFPNYSSELNVNALELDDSALYLCASSSELRGYGYTFGSGTRLTVV.

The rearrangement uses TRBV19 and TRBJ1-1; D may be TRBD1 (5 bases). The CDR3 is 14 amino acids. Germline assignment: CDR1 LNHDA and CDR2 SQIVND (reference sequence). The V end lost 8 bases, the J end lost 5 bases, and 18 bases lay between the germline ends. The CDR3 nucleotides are TGTGCCAGTTGTTCGCAGGGTGGTGGGACTGAAGCTTTCTTT. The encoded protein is CASCSQGGGTEAFF.

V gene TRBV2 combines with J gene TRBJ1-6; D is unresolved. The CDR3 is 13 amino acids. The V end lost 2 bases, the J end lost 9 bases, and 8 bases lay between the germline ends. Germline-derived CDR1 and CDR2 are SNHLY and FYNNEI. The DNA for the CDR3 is TGTGCCAGCAGTGAATTGAGTCCTTCACCCCTCCACTTT. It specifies CASSELSPSPLHF.

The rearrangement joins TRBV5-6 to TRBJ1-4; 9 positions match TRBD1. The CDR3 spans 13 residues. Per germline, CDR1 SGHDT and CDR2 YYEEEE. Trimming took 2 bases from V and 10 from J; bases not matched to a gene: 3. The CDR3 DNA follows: TGTGCCAGCAGCTTCGACAGGGGGGGAAAACTGTTTTTT. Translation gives CASSFDRGGKLFF.

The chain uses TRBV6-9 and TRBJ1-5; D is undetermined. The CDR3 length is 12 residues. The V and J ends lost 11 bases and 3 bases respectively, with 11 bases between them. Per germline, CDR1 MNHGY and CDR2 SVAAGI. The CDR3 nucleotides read TGTGCCCCTTGGGCCTACAATCAGCCCCAGCATTTT. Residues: CAPWAYNQPQHF.

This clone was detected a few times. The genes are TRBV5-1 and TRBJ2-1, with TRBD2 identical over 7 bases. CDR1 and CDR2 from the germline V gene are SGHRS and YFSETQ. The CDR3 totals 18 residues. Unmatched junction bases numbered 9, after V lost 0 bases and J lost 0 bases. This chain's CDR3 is CASSLGTRSSSSYNEQFF. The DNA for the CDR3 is TGCGCCAGCAGCTTGGGGACTAGGTCTTCGAGCTCCTACAATGAGCAGTTCTTC. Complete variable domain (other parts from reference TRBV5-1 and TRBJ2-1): KAGVTQTPRYLIKTRGQQVTLSCSPISGHRSVSWYQQTPGQGLQFLFEYFSETQRNKGNFPGRFSGRQFSNSRSEMNVSTLELGDSALYLCASSLGTRSSSSYNEQFFGPGTRLTVL.

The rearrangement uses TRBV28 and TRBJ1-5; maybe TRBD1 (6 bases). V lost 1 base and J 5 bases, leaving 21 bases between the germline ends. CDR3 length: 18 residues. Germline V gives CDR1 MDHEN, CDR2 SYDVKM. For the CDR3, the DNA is TGTGCCAGCAGTTTATCCCAGGGGATCGGGTCACACGATCAGCCCCAGCATTTT. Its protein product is CASSLSQGIGSHDQPQHF.

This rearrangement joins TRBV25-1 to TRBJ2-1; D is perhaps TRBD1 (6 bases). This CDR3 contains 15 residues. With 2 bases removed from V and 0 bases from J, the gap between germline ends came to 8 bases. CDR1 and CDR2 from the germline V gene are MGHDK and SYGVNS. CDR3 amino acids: CASSEKQGSYNEQFF. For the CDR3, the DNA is TGTGCCAGCAGTGAAAAACAGGGCTCCTACAATGAGCAGTTCTTC.

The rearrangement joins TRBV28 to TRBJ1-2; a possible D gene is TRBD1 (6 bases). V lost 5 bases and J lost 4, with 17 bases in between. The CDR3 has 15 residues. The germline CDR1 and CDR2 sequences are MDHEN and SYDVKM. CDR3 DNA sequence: TGTGCCAGCAGTCAAGCACAGGGAGCCTTCTATGGCTACACCTTC. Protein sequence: CASSQAQGAFYGYTF.

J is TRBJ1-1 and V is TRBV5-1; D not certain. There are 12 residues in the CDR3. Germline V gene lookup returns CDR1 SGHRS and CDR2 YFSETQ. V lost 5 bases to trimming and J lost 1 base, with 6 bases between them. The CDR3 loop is CASRAENTEAFF. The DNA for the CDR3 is TGCGCCAGCAGGGCAGAGAACACTGAAGCTTTCTTT.

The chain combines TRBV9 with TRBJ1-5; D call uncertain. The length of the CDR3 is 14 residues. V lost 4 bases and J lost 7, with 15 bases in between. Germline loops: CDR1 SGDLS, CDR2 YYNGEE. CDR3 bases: TGTGCCAGCAGCACAACCATGGGCCCCCAGCCCCAGCATTTT. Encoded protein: CASSTTMGPQPQHF.

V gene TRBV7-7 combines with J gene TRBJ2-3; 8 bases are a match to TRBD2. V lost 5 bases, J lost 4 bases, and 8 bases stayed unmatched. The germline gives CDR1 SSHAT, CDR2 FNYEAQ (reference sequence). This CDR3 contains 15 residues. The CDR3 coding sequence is TGTGCCAGCAGCATCGGGGGGGGCCCGGCAGATACGCAGTATTTT. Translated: CASSIGGGPADTQYF.

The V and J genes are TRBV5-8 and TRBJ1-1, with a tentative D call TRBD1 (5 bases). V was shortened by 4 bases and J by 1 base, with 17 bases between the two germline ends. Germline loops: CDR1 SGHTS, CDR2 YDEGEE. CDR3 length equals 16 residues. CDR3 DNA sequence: TGTGCCAGCAGCCGCGGGGGTCGGTTTTGGAACACTGAAGCTTTCTTT. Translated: CASSRGGRFWNTEAFF. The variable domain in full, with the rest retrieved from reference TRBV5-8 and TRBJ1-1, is EAGVTQSPTHLIKTRGQQATLRCSPISGHTSVYWYQQALGLGLQFLLWYDEGEERNRGNFPPRFSGRQFPNYSSELNVNALELEDSALYLCASSRGGRFWNTEAFFGQGTRLTVV.

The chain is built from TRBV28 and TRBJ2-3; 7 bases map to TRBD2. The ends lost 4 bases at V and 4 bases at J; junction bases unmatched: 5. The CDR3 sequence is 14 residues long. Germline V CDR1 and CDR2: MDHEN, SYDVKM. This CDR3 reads CASSSQRGADTQYF. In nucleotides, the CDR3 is TGTGCCAGCAGTTCCCAGCGGGGCGCAGATACGCAGTATTTT.

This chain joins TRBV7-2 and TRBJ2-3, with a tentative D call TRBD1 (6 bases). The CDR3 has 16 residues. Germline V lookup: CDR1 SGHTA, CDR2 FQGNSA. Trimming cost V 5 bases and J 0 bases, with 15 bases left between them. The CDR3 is CASSGGSSPSTDTQYF. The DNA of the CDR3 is TGTGCCAGCAGCGGGGGCTCAAGCCCTAGCACAGATACGCAGTATTTT.

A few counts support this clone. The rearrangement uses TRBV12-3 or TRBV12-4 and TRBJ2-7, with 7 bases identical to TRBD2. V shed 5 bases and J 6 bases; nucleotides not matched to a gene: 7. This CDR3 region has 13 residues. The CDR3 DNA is TGTGCCAGCAGTCCGGGACCGGGAGGCGAGCAGTACTTC. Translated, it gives CASSPGPGGEQYF.

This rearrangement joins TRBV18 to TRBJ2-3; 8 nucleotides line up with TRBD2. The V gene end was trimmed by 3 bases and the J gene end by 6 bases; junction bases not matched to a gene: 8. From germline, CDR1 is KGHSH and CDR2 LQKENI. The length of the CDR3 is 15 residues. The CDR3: CASSPSGGSGDTQYF. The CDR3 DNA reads TGTGCCAGCTCACCGTCGGGGGGGTCCGGTGATACGCAGTATTTT. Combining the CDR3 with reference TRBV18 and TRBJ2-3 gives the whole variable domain NAGVMQNPRHLVRRRGQEARLRCSPMKGHSHVYWYRQLPEEGLKFMVYLQKENIIDESGMPKERFSAEFPKEGPSILRIQQVVRGDSAAYFCASSPSGGSGDTQYFGPGTRLTVL.

In DNA, the CDR3 is TGTGCCAGCAGGGATATGACATACTCCTACGAGCAGTACTTC. The encoded protein is CASRDMTYSYEQYF. The rearrangement links TRBV2 to TRBJ2-7, with no clear D. V shed 6 bases and J shed 0 bases, with 12 bases lying between them. This CDR3 has 14 amino acids. Germline V CDR1 and CDR2: SNHLY, FYNNEI. The whole variable domain, remainder taken from reference TRBV2 and TRBJ2-7, is EPEVTQTPSHQVTQMGQEVILRCVPISNHLYFYWYRQILGQKVEFLVSFYNNEISEKSEIFDDQFSVERPDGSNFTLKIRSTKLEDSAMYFCASRDMTYSYEQYFGPGTRLTVT.

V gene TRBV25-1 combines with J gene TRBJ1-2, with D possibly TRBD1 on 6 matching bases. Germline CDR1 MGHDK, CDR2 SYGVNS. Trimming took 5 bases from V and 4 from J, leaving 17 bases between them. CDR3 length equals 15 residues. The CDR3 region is CASSFLADRPYGYTF. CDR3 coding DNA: TGTGCCAGCAGTTTTCTCGCTGACAGGCCCTATGGCTACACCTTC.

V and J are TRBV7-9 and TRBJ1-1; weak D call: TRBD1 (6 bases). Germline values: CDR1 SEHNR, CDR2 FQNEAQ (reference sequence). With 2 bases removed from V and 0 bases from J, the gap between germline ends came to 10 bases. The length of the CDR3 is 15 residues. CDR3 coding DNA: TGTGCCAGCAGCTTACCCCAGGGGATGAACACTGAAGCTTTCTTT. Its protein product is CASSLPQGMNTEAFF.

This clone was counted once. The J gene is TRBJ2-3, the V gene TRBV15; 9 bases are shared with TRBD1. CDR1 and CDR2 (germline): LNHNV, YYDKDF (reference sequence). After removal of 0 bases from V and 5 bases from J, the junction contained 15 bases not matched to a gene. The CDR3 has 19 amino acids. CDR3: CATSRDRPPSTGGEDTQYF. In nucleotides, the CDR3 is TGTGCCACCAGCAGAGATCGGCCCCCCTCGACAGGGGGTGAAGATACGCAGTATTTT.

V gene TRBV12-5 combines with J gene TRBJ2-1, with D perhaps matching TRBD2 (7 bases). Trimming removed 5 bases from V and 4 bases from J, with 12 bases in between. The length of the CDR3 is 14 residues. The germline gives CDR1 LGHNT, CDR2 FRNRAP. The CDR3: CASGVGGTYNEQFF. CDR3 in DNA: TGTGCTAGTGGTGTGGGGGGGACATACAATGAGCAGTTCTTC.

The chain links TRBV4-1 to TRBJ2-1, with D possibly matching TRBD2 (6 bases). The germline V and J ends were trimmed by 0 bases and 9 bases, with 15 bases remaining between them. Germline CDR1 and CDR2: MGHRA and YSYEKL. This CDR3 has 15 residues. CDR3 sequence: CASSQDLTSNREQFF. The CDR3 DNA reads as TGCGCCAGCAGCCAAGATCTCACTAGCAATCGTGAGCAGTTCTTC.

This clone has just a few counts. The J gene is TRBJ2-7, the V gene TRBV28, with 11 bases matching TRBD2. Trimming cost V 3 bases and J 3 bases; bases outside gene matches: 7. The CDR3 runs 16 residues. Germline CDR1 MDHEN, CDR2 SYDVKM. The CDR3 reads CASSLFLTSGDYEQYF. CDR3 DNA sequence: TGTGCCAGCAGTTTGTTCCTGACTAGCGGGGACTACGAGCAGTACTTC.

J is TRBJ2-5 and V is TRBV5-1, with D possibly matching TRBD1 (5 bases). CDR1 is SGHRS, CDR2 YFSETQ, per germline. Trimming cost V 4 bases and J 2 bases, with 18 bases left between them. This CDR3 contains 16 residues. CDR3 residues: CASSLTRQRGQETQYF. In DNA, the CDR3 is TGCGCCAGCAGCCTTACAAGACAGAGAGGACAAGAGACCCAGTACTTC.

The CDR3 coding sequence is TGTGCCAGCAGTTCGGGGGGGGCTGGCCAGCCCCAGCATTTT. Protein sequence: CASSSGGAGQPQHF. The V call is TRBV2, the J call TRBJ1-5; possible D gene TRBD1, 6 bases. V lost 5 bases to trimming and J lost 7 bases, with 15 bases between them. The CDR3 sequence is 14 residues long. In germline, CDR1 is SNHLY, CDR2 FYNNEI.

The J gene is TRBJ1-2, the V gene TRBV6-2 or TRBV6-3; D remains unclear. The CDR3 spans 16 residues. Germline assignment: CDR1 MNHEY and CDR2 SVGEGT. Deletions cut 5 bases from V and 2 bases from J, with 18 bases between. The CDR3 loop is CASSLPAARMNYGYTF. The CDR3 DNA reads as TGTGCCAGCAGTCTACCCGCCGCGAGGATGAACTATGGCTACACCTTC.

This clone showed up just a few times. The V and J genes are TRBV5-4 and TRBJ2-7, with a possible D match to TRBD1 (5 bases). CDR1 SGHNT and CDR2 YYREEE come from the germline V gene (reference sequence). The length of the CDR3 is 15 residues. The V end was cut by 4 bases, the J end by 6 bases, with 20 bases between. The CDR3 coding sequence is TGTGCCAGCAGCATAGGGGTCCAATTGGGTGGCGAGCAGTACTTC. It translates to CASSIGVQLGGEQYF. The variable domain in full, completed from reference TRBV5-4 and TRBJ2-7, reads ETGVTQSPTHLIKTRGQQVTLRCSSQSGHNTVSWYQQALGQGPQFIFQYYREEENGRGNFPPRFSGLQFPNYSSELNVNALELDDSALYLCASSIGVQLGGEQYFGPGTRLTVT.

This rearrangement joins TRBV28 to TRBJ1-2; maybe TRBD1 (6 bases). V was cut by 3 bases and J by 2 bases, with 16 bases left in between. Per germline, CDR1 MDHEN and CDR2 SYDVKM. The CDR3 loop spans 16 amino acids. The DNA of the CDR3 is TGTGCCAGCAGTTTCGCCGATCCTCAGGGGAACTATGGCTACACCTTC. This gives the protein CASSFADPQGNYGYTF.

CDR3 residues: CASSVDTWGTEAFF. CDR3 bases: TGTGCCAGCAGCGTGGACACATGGGGCACTGAAGCTTTCTTT. This rearrangement joins TRBV7-8 to TRBJ1-1; possible D gene TRBD1, 5 bases. From germline, CDR1 is SGHVS and CDR2 FQNEAQ. CDR3 length: 14 amino acids. Trimming left V 5 bases short and J 4 bases short, with 14 bases between. Looking up the rest from reference TRBV7-8 and TRBJ1-1 gives the full variable domain: GAGVSQSPRYKVAKRGQDVALRCDPISGHVSLFWYQQALGQGPEFLTYFQNEAQLDKSGLPSDRFFAERPEGSVSTLKIQRTQQEDSAVYLCASSVDTWGTEAFFGQGTRLTVV.